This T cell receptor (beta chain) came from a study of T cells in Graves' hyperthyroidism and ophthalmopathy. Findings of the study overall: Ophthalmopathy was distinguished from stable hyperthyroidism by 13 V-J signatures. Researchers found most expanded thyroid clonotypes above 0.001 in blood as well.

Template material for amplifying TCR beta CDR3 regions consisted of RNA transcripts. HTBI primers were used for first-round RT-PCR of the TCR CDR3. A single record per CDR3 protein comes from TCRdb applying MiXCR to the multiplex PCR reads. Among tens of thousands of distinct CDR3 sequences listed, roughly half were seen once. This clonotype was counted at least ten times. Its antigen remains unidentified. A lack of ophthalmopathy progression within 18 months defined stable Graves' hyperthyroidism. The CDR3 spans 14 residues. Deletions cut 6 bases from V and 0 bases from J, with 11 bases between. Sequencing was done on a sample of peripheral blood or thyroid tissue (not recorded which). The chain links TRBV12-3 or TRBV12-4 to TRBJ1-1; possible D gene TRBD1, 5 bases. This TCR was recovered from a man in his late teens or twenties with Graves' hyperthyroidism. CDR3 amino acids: CASSTGTVNTEAFF. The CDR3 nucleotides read TGTGCCAGCAGCACCGGGACCGTGAACACTGAAGCTTTCTTT.